The TCR beta chain under discussion was sequenced for a study of shared clonotypes between healthy human individuals. On sorted subsets, replicate PCRs used approximately 190 ng DNA, or around 30,000 T cell genomes. Sequencing used immunoSEQ multiplex PCR; TCRdb keeps in-frame clones, though not all of them. The data show some 1,600,000 clones, with 95% to 99% seen just once and roughly 0.45% held by the top ten. The TCR sequence derives from a man aged 25 to 40 in good health. Specimen: naive CD4+ T cells sorted from blood. Sample subset: CD45RA+ positively selected.

CDR3 loop: CASSLLQGGPGELFF. CDR3 DNA sequence: TGTGCCAGCAGTTTATTACAGGGCGGGCCCGGGGAGCTGTTTTTT. The rearrangement joins TRBV28 to TRBJ2-2; TRBD1 might be the D (6 bases). Germline CDR1 reads MDHEN; CDR2 reads SYDVKM. V was cut by 1 base and J by 6 bases, with 12 bases left in between. The CDR3 sequence is 15 residues long.